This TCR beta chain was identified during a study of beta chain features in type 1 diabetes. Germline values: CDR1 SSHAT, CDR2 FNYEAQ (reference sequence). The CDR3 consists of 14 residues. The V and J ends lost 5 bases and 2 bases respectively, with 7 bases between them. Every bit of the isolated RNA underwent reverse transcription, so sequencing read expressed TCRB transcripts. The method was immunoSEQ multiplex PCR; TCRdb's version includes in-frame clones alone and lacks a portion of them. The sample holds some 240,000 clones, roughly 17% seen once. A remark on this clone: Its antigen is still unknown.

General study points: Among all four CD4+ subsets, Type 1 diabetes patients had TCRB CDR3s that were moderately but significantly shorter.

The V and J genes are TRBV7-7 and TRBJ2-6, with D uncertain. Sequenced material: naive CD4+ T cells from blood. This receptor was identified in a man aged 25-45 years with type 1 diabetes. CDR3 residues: CASSPLTGANVLTF. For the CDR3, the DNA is TGTGCCAGCAGCCCCTTAACTGGGGCCAACGTCCTGACTTTC.